This T cell receptor (beta chain) comes out of a study of blood T cell repertoires in COVID-19. The CDR3 is 12 amino acids. Trimming removed 6 bases at V and 7 bases at J, with 7 bases between. CDR1 is MDHEN, CDR2 SYDVKM, per germline. The repertoire was sequenced with immunoSEQ multiplex PCR; TCRdb's copy has only in-frame clones and lacks some. The sample includes some 290,000 clones, roughly 90% of them seen just once. Specimen: peripheral blood. The TCR comes from a young woman with COVID-19, enrolled during active disease. V usage is TRBV28 and J usage is TRBJ1-6; no definite D call. CDR3 in DNA: TGTGCCAGCAGCCTTGGCAATTCACCCCTCCACTTT. As protein: CASSLGNSPLHF.